A selection of T cell receptor beta chains follows, all from one sample in a study of cytomegalovirus exposure and HLA in healthy donors. The method was immunoSEQ multiplex PCR; TCRdb's version includes in-frame clones alone and lacks a portion of them. The table includes some 160,000 clones, around three quarters detected once. Sample: PBMCs. The receptors originated from a middle-aged man in good health and CMV-seronegative. The CDR3 runs from the conserved cysteine through the conserved F or W. The order of the fields is J gene, D gene, clone size, V gene, CDR3 protein, CDR3 DNA. The D gene is left open where the match is weak. A clone size is listed for some rows: how often the clone was seen (once, few, many), or a class if it is expanded.

TRBJ2-5,.,.,TRBV4-1,CASSATFLEQETQYF,TGCGCCAGCAGCGCTACCTTCTTAGAGCAAGAGACCCAGTACTTC
TRBJ1-1,TRBD1,few,TRBV7-9,CSSSPGGTEAFF,TGTTCCAGCAGCCCAGGGGGCACTGAAGCTTTCTTT
TRBJ2-1,TRBD2,.,TRBV5-1,CASSFGGSHNEQFF,TGCGCCAGCAGCTTCGGCGGGAGCCACAATGAGCAGTTCTTC
TRBJ2-3,.,.,TRBV18,CASSPRDFSDTQYF,TGTGCCAGCTCACCGAGGGACTTTTCAGATACGCAGTATTTT
TRBJ2-3,.,.,TRBV5-1,CASSLMQGIDTQYF,TGCGCCAGCAGCTTAATGCAGGGAATAGATACGCAGTATTTT
TRBJ1-4,.,.,TRBV6-5,CASSWGRGGNEKLFF,TGTGCCAGCAGTTGGGGGCGAGGGGGAAATGAAAAACTGTTTTTT
TRBJ2-7,.,.,TRBV30,CAWSGGRGAYEQYF,TGTGCCTGGAGTGGGGGCAGGGGGGCCTACGAGCAGTACTTC
TRBJ2-7,.,.,TRBV5-1,CASSYGGALSSFISYEQYF,TGCGCCAGCAGCTATGGGGGGGCCCTCAGCTCCTTTATCTCCTACGAGCAGTACTTC
TRBJ2-4,TRBD1,.,TRBV27,CASSPTGGTQYF,TGTGCCAGCAGTCCGACAGGGGGCACTCAGTACTTC
TRBJ1-2,.,.,TRBV7-9,CASSLIGAHGYTF,TGTGCCAGCAGCTTAATAGGGGCCCATGGCTACACCTTC
TRBJ1-1,.,.,TRBV7-2,CASSPQGNTEAFF,TGTGCCAGCAGCCCGCAGGGGAACACTGAAGCTTTCTTT
TRBJ2-7,.,many,TRBV10-3,CAINTGMAYEQYF,TGTGCCATCAATACAGGGATGGCCTACGAGCAGTACTTC
TRBJ2-7,TRBD2,few,TRBV4-3,CASSQDSSGMYEQYF,TGCGCCAGCAGCCAAGATTCTAGCGGGATGTACGAGCAGTACTTC
TRBJ2-1,.,.,TRBV29-1,CSVSSSYNEQFF,TGCAGCGTTTCGAGCTCCTACAATGAGCAGTTCTTC
TRBJ2-1,.,.,TRBV30,CAWDLGGEQFF,TGTGCCTGGGACTTAGGGGGTGAGCAGTTCTTC
TRBJ1-1,.,.,TRBV27,CASSPQGGNTEAFF,TGTGCCAGCAGTCCCCAAGGGGGTAACACTGAAGCTTTCTTT
TRBJ1-6,.,large,TRBV15,CATSRDHPPGRALHF,TGTGCCACCAGCAGAGATCATCCCCCGGGGAGGGCCCTCCACTTT
TRBJ1-1,.,once,TRBV7-8,CASSSLEGGGEAFF,TGTGCCAGCAGCTCACTTGAGGGAGGAGGTGAGGCTTTCTTT
TRBJ1-5,.,.,TRBV12-2,CASRSLQGSSPHGNQPQHF,TGTGCAAGTCGCTCCCTCCAGGGATCCTCTCCCCATGGAAATCAGCCCCAGCATTTT
TRBJ2-2,.,few,TRBV4-1,CASSQDAPLRNTGELFF,TGCGCCAGCAGCCAAGATGCCCCCCTAAGGAACACCGGGGAGCTGTTTTTT